A selection of T cell receptor beta chains follows, all from one sample in a study of T cell repertoires in cytomegalovirus infection. These receptors' targets are unknown. TCRdb re-analysed the reads in MiXCR, keeping a single row per CDR3 protein. The sample has some 560,000 distinct CDR3 sequences, 35% to 50% seen once. The sample in question was cultured PBMCs, obtained from culture after CMV antigen stimulation. Receptors were obtained from a human donor in good health (CMV status not recorded). Some clones in this sample may be carry-over from other donors' samples. Both conserved end residues are trimmed from each CDR3. The order of the fields is CDR3 protein, V gene, D gene, J gene. The D gene is left open where the match is weak.

ASSFQFSAGGDTQY TRBV5-1 - TRBJ2-3
ASSQEWGRRYQETQY TRBV4-1 - TRBJ2-5
ASSLSGARNTGELF TRBV7-2 TRBD2 TRBJ2-2
ASSTTTGTGANQPQH TRBV7-4 TRBD1 TRBJ1-5
ASSLSQSNEKLF TRBV12-3/TRBV12-4 - TRBJ1-4
ASYGGNTIY TRBV3-1 - TRBJ1-3
ASRAGGSQETQY TRBV2 - TRBJ2-5
ASSRVGNYGYT TRBV7-9 - TRBJ1-2
ASSPGEDYGYT TRBV18 - TRBJ1-2
ASSRTNGGPIHNEQF TRBV11-2 - TRBJ2-1
ASSPAGTIDTDTQY TRBV27 - TRBJ2-3
ASSLEGGVYSNQPQH TRBV7-8 - TRBJ1-5
ASRKPGGGYNEQF TRBV6-2/TRBV6-3 TRBD2 TRBJ2-1
ASSPNRLGTDTQY TRBV7-3 - TRBJ2-3
ASSFWVAVGTGGTYEQF TRBV7-2 TRBD2 TRBJ2-1
ASTPWGGDTGELF TRBV12-3/TRBV12-4 TRBD2 TRBJ2-2
ASSVGLDNEQF TRBV7-2 - TRBJ2-1
ASSIAPGNYEQY TRBV19 - TRBJ2-7
ASDLKDRGFQETQY TRBV19 TRBD1 TRBJ2-5
ASSERAGYEKLF TRBV6-1 - TRBJ1-4
ASTLGTHSPGELF TRBV6-2/TRBV6-3 - TRBJ2-2
ASSLPGSVGDTQY TRBV7-8 - TRBJ2-3
ASSPQVNEQF TRBV23-1 - TRBJ2-1
ASSPSRLLTGGNTIY TRBV7-2 TRBD1 TRBJ1-3
ASSETGRNYTEAF TRBV7-6 TRBD1 TRBJ1-1
ASIGGGETQY TRBV12-3/TRBV12-4 TRBD2 TRBJ2-5
ASSQGQAEGLEQY TRBV5-1 TRBD1 TRBJ2-7
ASSQDLGTPVFQPQH TRBV4-2 - TRBJ1-5
ASSLVRQGNTEAF TRBV7-8 - TRBJ1-1
ASSFGQGAPADTQY TRBV7-9 TRBD1 TRBJ2-3
ASKGQENTGELF TRBV2 - TRBJ2-2
ASSRPPGGIEAF TRBV7-2 - TRBJ1-1
AISVGVPEDGEQF TRBV10-3 - TRBJ2-1
SAGGATYSNQPQH TRBV20-1 - TRBJ1-5
ASRTLSGNTEAF TRBV4-1 - TRBJ1-1
ASSSTSGAGGELF TRBV7-6 - TRBJ2-2
ATSRDPGGGDQPQH TRBV15 TRBD1 TRBJ1-5
ASSLSDRGSWMNTEAF TRBV11-2 TRBD1 TRBJ1-1
ASSLGRDTLVYGYT TRBV7-8 - TRBJ1-2
ASSLRPRYEQY TRBV7-2 - TRBJ2-7
ASTGWPEKLF TRBV28 - TRBJ1-4
ASSYRLTSGPTNTEAF TRBV19 - TRBJ1-1
ASNEMTGPVLWAF TRBV6-1 TRBD1 TRBJ1-1
ASSPIASHETQY TRBV7-6 - TRBJ2-5
ASGLRNTGELF TRBV6-2/TRBV6-3 - TRBJ2-2
ASSSGTRWYEQF TRBV12-3/TRBV12-4 TRBD2 TRBJ2-1
ASTSGLPTDTQY TRBV7-2 - TRBJ2-3
ASSLGIYYEQY TRBV7-6 - TRBJ2-7
ASRGDRGPVAEAF TRBV6-4 TRBD1 TRBJ1-1
ASSLARGLAGGELF TRBV7-6 TRBD2 TRBJ2-2
SATPEVAGGRSSYNEQF TRBV20-1 TRBD2 TRBJ2-1
ATSDLTSSYNEQF TRBV24-1 - TRBJ2-1
ASSPGTFTDTQY TRBV7-2 - TRBJ2-3